These T cell receptor beta chains were read from a single sample in a study of T-cell memory formation after mild COVID-19. Via MiXCR, TCRdb re-called the 5' RACE reads, giving one row per CDR3 protein. The sample has about half a million distinct CDR3 sequences, 15% to 20% seen once. Specimen: PBMCs or a T cell subset sorted from them (not recorded which). These receptors were obtained from an adult woman who had mild COVID-19 (a few samples of this study predate the infection). Cell type and time point are not known. Both conserved end residues are part of each CDR3. D genes are given only for firm matches. Rows may omit the clone size; those that give it use once, few, many or a size class.

TRBJ2-3 | TRBV10-3 | TRBD2 | few | TGTGCCATCAGTGACGGCGGGAGAGGAGGAAGCACAGATACGCAGTATTTT | CAISDGGRGGSTDTQYF
TRBJ1-6 | TRBV6-5 | . | . | TGTGCCAGCAGTTACCAAAGGTTACTTAATTCACCCCTCCACTTT | CASSYQRLLNSPLHF
TRBJ2-1 | TRBV5-1 | . | . | TGCGCCAGCAGCCCCGGGACGGACACCTACAATGAGCAGTTCTTC | CASSPGTDTYNEQFF
TRBJ1-5 | TRBV20-1 | TRBD1 | once | TGCAGTGTTGGGTTGGGGGACAGCGCCAATCAGCCCCAGCATTTT | CSVGLGDSANQPQHF
TRBJ1-1 | TRBV24-1 | . | many | TGTGCCACCCCGCGACCGCCGAACACTGAAGCTTTCTTT | CATPRPPNTEAFF
TRBJ1-2 | TRBV9 | . | . | TGTGCCAGCAGCAAAGGGTCGGGGGGTGGCTACACCTTC | CASSKGSGGGYTF
TRBJ2-2 | TRBV4-1 | . | few | TGCGCCAGCAGCCCGGAGGACAGGAACACCGGGGAGCTGTTTTTT | CASSPEDRNTGELFF
TRBJ2-3 | TRBV9 | TRBD1 | . | TGTGCCAGCAGCGTGACAGGGGGAGGGAGCACAGATACGCAGTATTTT | CASSVTGGGSTDTQYF
TRBJ2-2 | TRBV6-5 | . | . | TGTGCCAGCACCCAGAGGGTCACCGGGGAGCTGTTTTTT | CASTQRVTGELFF
TRBJ2-7 | TRBV4-3 | . | many | TGCGCCAGCAGCCAAGATTACGGGGGCTCCTACGAGCAGTACTTC | CASSQDYGGSYEQYF
TRBJ1-6 | TRBV2 | TRBD1 | . | TGTGCCAGCAGTGCAGGACAGGGAAGTCGGTCACCCCTCCACTTT | CASSAGQGSRSPLHF
TRBJ2-1 | TRBV24-1 | . | few | TGTGCCACCAGTCCGCCCTTCGCCGACAATGAGCAGTTCTTC | CATSPPFADNEQFF
TRBJ1-4 | TRBV29-1 | TRBD1 | few | TGCAGCGTTACACAGGGGGCAACTAATGAAAAACTGTTTTTT | CSVTQGATNEKLFF
TRBJ2-3 | TRBV9 | TRBD1 | few | TGTGCCAGCAGCTCCCGGACAGGGGGCTCGGCAGATACGCAGTATTTT | CASSSRTGGSADTQYF
TRBJ2-7 | TRBV7-8 | TRBD1 | few | TGTGCCAGCAGCTTTAGGGTGACAGGGGTTGACGAGCAGTACTTC | CASSFRVTGVDEQYF
TRBJ1-2 | TRBV29-1 | . | few | TGCAGCGTTGTTAGCAGCCCATCCTATGGCTACACCTTC | CSVVSSPSYGYTF
TRBJ2-3 | TRBV13 | TRBD2 | . | TGTGCCAGCAGCTTGTCTAGCGGGAGGGCAAATACGCAGTATTTT | CASSLSSGRANTQYF
TRBJ2-7 | TRBV6-2/TRBV6-3 | . | many | TGTGCCAGCAGGGAGTCCTTATCCTACTACGAGCAGTACTTC | CASRESLSYYEQYF
TRBJ1-1 | TRBV5-1 | TRBD1 | . | TGCGCCAGCAATGGACAGGGAGGCACTGAAGCTTTCTTT | CASNGQGGTEAFF
TRBJ1-1 | TRBV11-3 | . | . | TGTGCCAGCAGCTTCGGGGGGACATCGAACACTGAAGCTTTCTTT | CASSFGGTSNTEAFF
TRBJ2-1 | TRBV10-3 | TRBD2 | many | TGTGCCATCAGTGACCCGGGACTAGCGGTAGTTGAGCAGTTCTTC | CAISDPGLAVVEQFF
TRBJ1-1 | TRBV6-8 | . | . | TGTGCCAGCAGTTCCCTCCAGGGGCGGCGCACTGAAGCTTTCTTT | CASSSLQGRRTEAFF
TRBJ1-1 | TRBV11-2 | . | few | TGTGCCAGCAGCTTAGATCGGGGGTTTGGGGACCGGGGTTATGTGGCTGAAGCTTTCTTT | CASSLDRGFGDRGYVAEAFF
TRBJ2-1 | TRBV6-6 | TRBD2 | many | TGTGCCAGCAGTCTCCAAGCGGGACGACTCAATGAGCAGTTCTTC | CASSLQAGRLNEQFF
TRBJ2-2 | TRBV29-1 | . | . | TGCAGCGTTGAATATAGAGCGACGGGGAACACCGGGGAGCTGTTTTTT | CSVEYRATGNTGELFF
TRBJ1-2 | TRBV27 | TRBD1 | . | TGTGCCAGCAGACCCACAGGGGGCCATGGCTACACCTTC | CASRPTGGHGYTF
TRBJ2-6 | TRBV4-3 | . | few | TGCGCCAGCAGCCCGTTGGGGGTATCCACCGGGGCCAACGTCCTGACTTTC | CASSPLGVSTGANVLTF
TRBJ1-1 | TRBV12-3/TRBV12-4 | TRBD1 | . | TGTGCCAGCAGTGTCAGGACAGGGGGCAGGACTGAAGCTTTCTTT | CASSVRTGGRTEAFF
TRBJ2-7 | TRBV5-1 | TRBD2 | . | TGCGCCAGCAGCTGGGACCCGGGACTAGCCTCCCCGAGCTCCTACGAGCAGTACTTC | CASSWDPGLASPSSYEQYF
TRBJ2-1 | TRBV2 | TRBD2 | many | TGTGCCAGCAGCGAAGCGCGGGGGGACGCTGAGCAGTTCTTC | CASSEARGDAEQFF
TRBJ1-2 | TRBV10-3 | . | . | TGTGCCATCAGTGAGTCTTATGCGGCCTATGGCTACACCTTC | CAISESYAAYGYTF
TRBJ2-2 | TRBV12-3/TRBV12-4 | TRBD2 | few | TGTGCCAGCAGTTCTCCTGGGGGGGTGAACACCGGGGAGCTGTTTTTT | CASSSPGGVNTGELFF
TRBJ1-4 | TRBV7-6 | . | many | TGTGCCAGCAGCTTAGAGACAGGCTTTAATGAAAAACTGTTTTTT | CASSLETGFNEKLFF
TRBJ1-1 | TRBV18 | . | . | TGTGCCAGCTCAGAAAATAGAGCTTTCTTT | CASSENRAFF
TRBJ1-5 | TRBV6-1 | . | few | TGTGCCAGCAGTGAAGCAGGAACTCAGCCCCAGCATTTT | CASSEAGTQPQHF
TRBJ2-1 | TRBV10-3 | TRBD2 | few | TGTGCCATCAGTGAGTCGATGGGCGGGGGCTCCTACAATGAGCAGTTCTTC | CAISESMGGGSYNEQFF
TRBJ2-2 | TRBV5-1 | . | . | TGCGCCAGCAGCTTGGTGGAGGTACGGAACACCGGGGAGCTGTTTTTT | CASSLVEVRNTGELFF
TRBJ2-1 | TRBV2 | . | . | TGTGCCAGCAGTGAGGGAGTCATCTACAATGAGCAGTTCTTC | CASSEGVIYNEQFF
TRBJ2-2 | TRBV18 | TRBD1 | . | TGTGCCAGCTCACCTCTTCTGGACAGGCGGAACACCGGGGAGCTGTTTTTT | CASSPLLDRRNTGELFF
TRBJ1-1 | TRBV9 | . | . | TGTGCCAGCAGCGTAGGACCTCTCGACGATCAAGCTTTCTTT | CASSVGPLDDQAFF
TRBJ2-2 | TRBV10-3 | TRBD1 | . | TGTGCCACCGCCGGGACAGGGGACACCGGGGAGCTGTTTTTT | CATAGTGDTGELFF
TRBJ2-3 | TRBV15 | TRBD1 | . | TGTGCCACCAGCAGAGATTTCGACAGGGGAACAGATACGCAGTATTTT | CATSRDFDRGTDTQYF
TRBJ2-2 | TRBV2 | . | . | TGTGCCAGCAGTGATACGGGGTCCACCGGGGAGCTGTTTTTT | CASSDTGSTGELFF
TRBJ2-7 | TRBV13 | . | . | TGTGCCAGCAGTCCCGGACTGGGGTCGGCCTACGAGCAGTACTTC | CASSPGLGSAYEQYF
TRBJ2-7 | TRBV12-3/TRBV12-4 | . | . | TGTGCCAGCAGTTTAGACTCAACCTACGAGCAGTACTTC | CASSLDSTYEQYF
TRBJ1-1 | TRBV5-1 | TRBD1 | few | TGCGCCAGCAGCTGGGGGGACAGGTCATACACTGAAGCTTTCTTT | CASSWGDRSYTEAFF
TRBJ1-1 | TRBV5-6 | TRBD1 | . | TGTGCCAGCAGCCGTCCCGGGACAGGGCGCGGGGACACTGAAGCTTTCTTT | CASSRPGTGRGDTEAFF
TRBJ2-2 | TRBV4-1 | . | . | TGCGCCAGCAGCTCATCGACAGGAGCTGACCCCGGGGAGCTGTTTTTT | CASSSSTGADPGELFF
TRBJ2-3 | TRBV20-1 | . | . | TGCAGTGCTAGTTGGATCACCGATGCAGATACGCAGTATTTT | CSASWITDADTQYF
TRBJ2-1 | TRBV2 | TRBD2 | . | TGTGCCAGCAGACTACTACTAGCGGGGGGATACAATGAGCAGTTCTTC | CASRLLLAGGYNEQFF
TRBJ2-7 | TRBV5-1 | . | few | TGCGCCAGCAGCTTGTTAGTTTCACCTGGCGACGAGCAGTACTTC | CASSLLVSPGDEQYF
TRBJ2-5 | TRBV7-9 | . | few | TGTGCCAGCAGCTTAGTACTATTGGAGACCCAGTACTTC | CASSLVLLETQYF
TRBJ2-7 | TRBV24-1 | TRBD2 | . | TGTGCCACCAGTGAGGGGGCTAGCGGGAGAGACGAGCAGTACTTC | CATSEGASGRDEQYF